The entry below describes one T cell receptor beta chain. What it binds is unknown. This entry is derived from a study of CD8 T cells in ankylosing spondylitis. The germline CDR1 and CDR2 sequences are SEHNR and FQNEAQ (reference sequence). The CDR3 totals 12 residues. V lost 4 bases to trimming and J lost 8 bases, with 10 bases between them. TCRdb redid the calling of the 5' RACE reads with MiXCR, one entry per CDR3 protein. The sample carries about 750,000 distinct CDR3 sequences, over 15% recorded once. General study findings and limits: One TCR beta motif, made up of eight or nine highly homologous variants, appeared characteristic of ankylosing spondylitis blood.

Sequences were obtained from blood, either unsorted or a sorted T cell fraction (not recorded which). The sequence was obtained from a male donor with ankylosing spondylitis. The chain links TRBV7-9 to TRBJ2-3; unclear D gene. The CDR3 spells CASSSGLGTQYF. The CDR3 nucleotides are TGTGCCAGCAGCTCAGGCCTGGGTACGCAGTATTTT. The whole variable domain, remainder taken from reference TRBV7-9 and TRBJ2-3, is DTGVSQNPRHKITKRGQNVTFRCDPISEHNRLYWYRQTLGQGPEFLTYFQNEAQLEKSRLLSDRFSAERPKGSFSTLEIQRTEQGDSAMYLCASSSGLGTQYFGPGTRLTVL.